This T cell receptor beta chain was identified during a study of shared clonotypes between healthy human individuals. Study context: Three plates each covered CD4 naive and memory; CD8 naive two, CD8 memory one.

Libraries were prepared by immunoSEQ multiplex PCR; TCRdb keeps only in-frame clonotypes and omits some of them. The repertoire holds some 2.1 million clones, around 96% seen once, with around 1.1% in the top ten. A remark on this clone: Its target is not known.

General study findings and limits: It was anticipated that sequencing depth would influence how many clonotypes donors shared.

Trimming cost V 3 bases and J 6 bases, with 9 bases left between them. Germline loops: CDR1 SGHVS, CDR2 FQNEAQ. CDR3 size: 12 residues. Naive CD8 isolation took CD45RO-negative cells positively selected for CCR7 and excluded terminally differentiated effector memory CD45RA+ cells. The genes are TRBV7-8 and TRBJ2-7; tentatively, D is TRBD1 or TRBD2 (5 bases each). This receptor was identified in a man younger than 30 in good health. The sample comprised naive CD8+ T cells sorted from blood. CDR3 residues: CASSLYGAEQYF. The CDR3 nucleotides are TGTGCCAGCAGCTTGTACGGGGCCGAGCAGTACTTC.